This T cell receptor (beta chain) originates from a study of Ad26.COV2.S vaccination and SARS-CoV-2 variants. Points from the study as a whole: Participants in the vaccine arm had higher spike-specific TCR breadth; placebo recipients had lower.

Sample treatment: roughly 19 received Ad26.COV2.S at low or high dose, single or two shots; several received placebo; per-sample allocation not given. After the first vaccine or placebo injection, samples were drawn on day 63. The study used a vaccine consisting of an Ad26 vector that expressed Wuhan-strain SARS-CoV-2 spike. Turning to this clone: Its antigen is undetermined.

Germline V gene data show CDR1 as LGHDT and CDR2 as YNNKEL (reference sequence). Trimming cost V 4 bases and J 4 bases, with 11 bases left between them. The CDR3 length is 14 residues. Sequencing was performed with immunoSEQ multiplex PCR; in TCRdb, only in-frame clones are kept and a portion is missing. Among more than 250,000 clones, approximately 89% were seen once, and the ten largest hold 3% to 4%. This sample comprised peripheral blood, obtained in a trial of Ad26.COV2.S vaccine versus placebo. This TCR derives from a person aged 18-65 years who received the Ad26.COV2.S COVID-19 vaccine or a placebo. This chain uses TRBV3-1 (or the pseudogene TRBV3-2) with TRBJ2-1, with D possibly being TRBD1 or TRBD2 (5 bases each). The CDR3 here is CASSPRDPYNEQFF. CDR3 nucleotide sequence: TGTGCCAGCAGCCCCCGGGACCCATACAATGAGCAGTTCTTC.